A single sample gave rise to the 11 T cell receptor beta chains below, sequenced in a study of blood T cell repertoires in COVID-19. Only in-frame clones appear in the TCRdb table, and some are missing; sequencing was by immunoSEQ multiplex PCR. The profile shows more than 95,000 clones, about 86% of them singletons. The source material was peripheral blood. Receptors were obtained from a man aged 55 to 70 with acute or convalescent COVID-19.

The genes are TRBV7-9 and TRBJ2-4; D may be TRBD2 (6 bases). This CDR3 comprises 12 residues. With 8 bases removed from V and 10 bases from J, the gap between germline ends came to 15 bases. The germline V gene has CDR1 SEHNR and CDR2 FQNEAQ (reference sequence). CDR3 amino acids: CASGLSGDIQYF. CDR3 in DNA: TGTGCCAGCGGACTATCAGGAGATATTCAGTACTTC.

This clone was counted a single time. The rearrangement links TRBV4-1 to TRBJ2-7; D is perhaps TRBD2 (6 bases). The CDR3 extends over 13 amino acids. Trimming pared 3 bases from V and 9 bases from J, leaving 15 bases between. Germline CDR1 reads MGHRA; CDR2 reads YSYEKL. CDR3: CASSQGLGEGQYF. The DNA for the CDR3 is TGCGCCAGCAGCCAGGGACTCGGCGAGGGGCAGTACTTC.

V and J are TRBV18 and TRBJ2-7; 13 positions match TRBD2. V dropped 3 bases and J dropped 1; count of bases not matched to a gene: 6. The length of the CDR3 is 17 residues. Per the germline V gene, CDR1 is KGHSH and CDR2 is LQKENI. The CDR3 region is CASSPKTSGGPSYEQYF. The DNA of the CDR3 is TGTGCCAGCTCACCGAAGACTAGCGGGGGGCCTTCCTACGAGCAGTACTTC.

This clone appeared many times. The V gene is TRBV4-2, the J gene TRBJ1-5; D may be TRBD1 (6 bases). Germline values: CDR1 LGHNA, CDR2 YNFKEQ. CDR3 size: 17 residues. V shed 0 bases and J shed 3 bases, with 15 bases lying between them. CDR3 DNA: TGTGCCAGCAGCCAAGAACCTCGACAGGAGAACAATCAGCCCCAGCATTTT. Its protein product is CASSQEPRQENNQPQHF.

The CDR3 DNA is TGTGCCAGCAGCGTAGGACAGGGGGCATATGGCTACACCTTC. Translating gives CASSVGQGAYGYTF. The J gene is TRBJ1-2, the V gene TRBV9, with 10 bases aligning to TRBD1. The CDR3 consists of 14 residues. CDR1 is SGDLS and CDR2 is YYNGEE in the germline V gene. Trimming took 0 bases from V and 5 from J; bases not matched to a gene: 1.

This clone appeared a single time. The rearrangement links TRBV11-3 to TRBJ1-4, with unresolved D. CDR1 and CDR2 from the germline V gene are SGHNT and YENEEA. CDR3 length equals 15 residues. Trimming took 5 bases from V and 0 from J, leaving 10 bases between them. The CDR3 nucleotides are TGTGCCAGCAGCGCTGACACCGCAACTAATGAAAAACTGTTTTTT. Translated: CASSADTATNEKLFF. Full variable domain (rest looked up from reference TRBV11-3 and TRBJ1-4): EAGVVQSPRYKIIEKKQPVAFWCNPISGHNTLYWYLQNLGQGPELLIRYENEEAVDDSQLPKDRFSAERLKGVDSTLKIQPAELGDSAVYLCASSADTATNEKLFFGSGTQLSVL.

This rearrangement joins TRBV3-1 (or the pseudogene TRBV3-2) to TRBJ1-1; D remains ambiguous. Germline loops: CDR1 LGHDT, CDR2 YNNKEL (reference sequence). The CDR3 is 12 residues long. V was clipped by 1 base and J by 11 bases, with 11 bases between them. CDR3 amino acids: CASSQADRWAFF. The CDR3 DNA is TGTGCCAGCAGCCAAGCTGATCGGTGGGCTTTCTTT.

CDR3 residues: CASSLGNTGAAEKLFF. As DNA, the CDR3 is TGTGCCAGCAGCCTAGGAAATACAGGGGCGGCTGAAAAACTGTTTTTT. The V call is TRBV11-3, the J call TRBJ1-4; 7 nucleotides line up with TRBD1. This CDR3 region has 16 residues. CDR1 and CDR2 from the germline V gene are SGHNT and YENEEA. J lost 7 bases, V lost 5 bases, and 13 bases had no gene match.

The V gene is TRBV4-3, the J gene TRBJ1-5; perhaps TRBD1 as D (6 bases). Germline CDR1 LGHNA, CDR2 YSLEER. The CDR3 has 14 residues. Trimming took off 1 base at V and 5 bases at J, with 9 bases between the two ends. CDR3 in DNA: TGCGCCAGCAGCCAAGCCAGGGGAGATCAGCCCCAGCATTTT. This translates into CASSQARGDQPQHF.

This clone was observed a single time. The chain couples TRBV19 to TRBJ2-7, with 9 nucleotides matching TRBD1. From germline, CDR1 is LNHDA and CDR2 SQIVND (reference sequence). There are 14 residues in the CDR3. Unmatched junction bases numbered 4, after V lost 5 bases and J lost 2 bases. CDR3 region: CASSAGTGPYEQYV. The CDR3 DNA sequence: TGTGCCAGTAGTGCCGGGACAGGGCCCTACGAGCAGTACGTC.

The rearrangement uses TRBV11-3 and TRBJ2-5; the D is unclear. This CDR3 spans 14 amino acids. Trimming cost V 4 bases and J 3 bases, with 12 bases left between them. From germline, CDR1 is SGHNT and CDR2 YENEEA. The CDR3 region is CASSSYLEEETQYF. CDR3 nucleotide sequence: TGTGCCAGCAGCTCGTATCTAGAAGAAGAGACCCAGTACTTC.